Below, 17 T cell receptor beta chains from the same sample are listed, as sequenced in a study of control samples from healthy donors and cancer patients. Assay: immunoSEQ multiplex PCR; the TCRdb copy retains only in-frame clones and omits some. Of more than 150,000 clones in the sample, 90% to 95% were seen once. The specimen was blood. The receptor source for this set is a man aged 18 to 35 in good health.

The chain combines TRBV5-1 with TRBJ2-7, with D perhaps matching TRBD1 (5 bases). Germline V gene sequence: CDR1 SGHRS, CDR2 YFSETQ. The CDR3 loop spans 13 amino acids. Trimming shortened V by 2 bases and J by 3 bases, and 9 bases separated the two germline ends. The CDR3 DNA reads as TGCGCCAGCAGCTTTAGGCAGGGCTACGAGCAGTACTTC. Translated: CASSFRQGYEQYF.

The count of this clone is one. The V call is TRBV9, the J call TRBJ1-1; a possible D gene is TRBD1 (6 bases). Germline CDR1 is SGDLS and CDR2 is YYNGEE. Trimming pared 3 bases from V and 3 bases from J, leaving 12 bases between. The CDR3 loop spans 14 amino acids. CDR3 region: CASSAFTGYTEAFF. The CDR3 bases are TGTGCCAGCAGCGCATTCACAGGGTACACTGAAGCTTTCTTT.

This chain joins TRBV19 and TRBJ2-1; 13 positions agree with TRBD2. The CDR3 length is 16 residues. V trimming: 3 bases; J trimming: 4 bases; junction bases outside the gene matches: 3. CDR1 and CDR2 (germline): LNHDA, SQIVND (reference sequence). In nucleotides, the CDR3 is TGTGCCAGTAGTATGCGGACTAGCGGGGGTTACAATGAGCAGTTCTTC. Residues: CASSMRTSGGYNEQFF.

The chain employs TRBV5-1 and TRBJ2-5, with 8 bases fitting TRBD1. Germline loops: CDR1 SGHRS, CDR2 YFSETQ. This CDR3 has 15 residues. After removal of 3 bases from V and 3 bases from J, the junction contained 7 bases not matched to a gene. As DNA, the CDR3 is TGCGCCAGCAGCTATCCGGGACAGGACGAAGAGACCCAGTACTTC. This codes for CASSYPGQDEETQYF.

The rearrangement links TRBV4-2 to TRBJ2-7; 9 positions agree with TRBD1. In germline, CDR1 is LGHNA, CDR2 YNFKEQ. V shed 6 bases, J shed 5 bases, and the junction held 5 bases outside the gene matches. The CDR3 loop spans 13 amino acids. The CDR3 sequence is CASRLTGGHEQYF. For the CDR3, the DNA is TGTGCCAGCAGATTAACAGGGGGCCACGAGCAGTACTTC.

This chain connects TRBV4-2 to TRBJ2-5, with D unresolved. There are 14 residues in the CDR3. In germline, CDR1 is LGHNA, CDR2 YNFKEQ. The V end was cut by 4 bases, the J end by 1 base, with 10 bases between. The CDR3 sequence is CASSPSGFQETQYF. The CDR3 bases are TGTGCCAGCAGCCCCTCAGGATTCCAAGAGACCCAGTACTTC.

The V gene is TRBV5-1, the J gene TRBJ2-7; D is possibly TRBD1 (5 bases). V dropped 3 bases and J dropped 7 bases, with 17 bases sitting between them. This CDR3 region has 14 residues. Germline CDR1 SGHRS, CDR2 YFSETQ. CDR3 sequence (DNA): TGCGCCAGCAGCTCGCTTGGGCAGGGAAGGGAGCAGTACTTC. As protein: CASSSLGQGREQYF.

J is TRBJ1-3 and V is TRBV18; TRBD1 aligns across 11 bases. The CDR3 totals 18 residues. The germline CDR1 and CDR2 sequences are KGHSH and LQKENI. V was clipped by 3 bases and J by 1 base; unmatched bases: 8. CDR3 sequence reads: CASSPIPGQGASGNTIYF. DNA of the CDR3: TGTGCCAGCTCACCTATCCCAGGACAGGGGGCGTCTGGAAACACCATATATTTT.

The V and J genes are TRBV2 and TRBJ2-7; D is possibly TRBD2 (6 bases). The CDR3 length is 13 residues. V dropped 5 bases and J dropped 3 bases, with 11 bases sitting between them. Germline loops: CDR1 SNHLY, CDR2 FYNNEI. The CDR3 is CASSPEGDYEQYF. CDR3 in DNA: TGTGCCAGCAGTCCGGAGGGAGACTACGAGCAGTACTTC.

The chain links TRBV10-3 to TRBJ1-5; D is unclear. Germline assignment: CDR1 ENHRY and CDR2 SYGVKD. Trimming stripped 10 bases from V and 1 base from J, with 14 bases between. This CDR3 has 14 amino acids. CDR3 loop: CATRANPSNQPQHF. In nucleotides, the CDR3 is TGTGCCACCCGGGCGAACCCAAGCAATCAGCCCCAGCATTTT.

The genes are TRBV7-9 and TRBJ2-3, with 12 bases matching TRBD1. The germline CDR1 and CDR2 sequences are SEHNR and FQNEAQ (reference sequence). V shed 7 bases, J shed 7 bases, and the junction held 9 bases outside the gene matches. The CDR3 consists of 15 residues. CDR3 bases: TGTGCCAGCACCCTCCGGGACAGGGGGCCGAATACGCAGTATTTT. Translated, it gives CASTLRDRGPNTQYF.

The chain combines TRBV5-5 with TRBJ1-2; 8 bases line up with TRBD1. V lost 4 bases and J lost 2; bases outside the gene matches: 7. The CDR3 has 15 residues. The germline CDR1 and CDR2 sequences are SGHKS and YYEKEE (reference sequence). This CDR3 reads CASSPRTGFNYGYTF. Here the CDR3 DNA reads TGTGCCAGCAGCCCCAGGACAGGGTTCAACTATGGCTACACCTTC.

This chain links TRBV29-1 with TRBJ1-1; maybe TRBD1 (5 bases). The V and J ends lost 8 bases and 5 bases respectively, with 18 bases between them. This CDR3 spans 13 amino acids. Per the germline V gene, CDR1 is SQVTM and CDR2 is ANQGSEA. The CDR3 DNA is TGCAGCTCAACCCGGGGGGGGAGGACTGAAGCTTTCTTT. It translates to CSSTRGGRTEAFF.

This chain joins TRBV9 and TRBJ2-3, with D perhaps TRBD2 (7 bases). Germline values: CDR1 SGDLS, CDR2 YYNGEE. This CDR3 region has 19 residues. Trimming shortened V by 7 bases and J by 2 bases, and 29 bases separated the two germline ends. The CDR3 region has the DNA TGTGCCAGCCCCCAAAAGGGGGACGGCCGGGGGGCCTACACAGATACGCAGTATTTT. This encodes CASPQKGDGRGAYTDTQYF.

This clone was recorded once. The chain uses TRBV5-1 and TRBJ2-5; maybe TRBD1 (6 bases). Germline values: CDR1 SGHRS, CDR2 YFSETQ. The CDR3 is made up of 15 amino acids. V lost 1 base and J lost 5, with 15 bases in between. The CDR3 region has the DNA TGCGCCAGCAGCTTGTCGGGCAACAGGGAGGAGACCCAGTACTTC. This codes for CASSLSGNREETQYF. The entire variable domain, with the rest obtained from reference TRBV5-1 and TRBJ2-5, is as follows: KAGVTQTPRYLIKTRGQQVTLSCSPISGHRSVSWYQQTPGQGLQFLFEYFSETQRNKGNFPGRFSGRQFSNSRSEMNVSTLELGDSALYLCASSLSGNREETQYFGPGTRLLVL.

This clone was recorded only once. The chain links TRBV7-2 to TRBJ1-5, with D maybe TRBD1 (5 bases). The V gene's germline CDR1 is SGHTA and CDR2 FQGNSA. This CDR3 has 15 amino acids. V lost 2 bases to trimming and J lost 6 bases, with 14 bases between them. CDR3 nucleotide sequence: TGTGCCAGCAGCTTATTCGGGACCGCTCGTCAGCCCCAGCATTTT. Translated: CASSLFGTARQPQHF.

V is TRBV19 and J is TRBJ1-5; D might be TRBD1 (5 bases). CDR1 and CDR2 from the germline V gene are LNHDA and SQIVND (reference sequence). The CDR3 extends over 13 amino acids. V gave up 3 bases and J gave up 5 bases, with 8 bases separating them. This CDR3 is CASSIKGDQPQHF. CDR3 in DNA: TGTGCCAGTAGTATTAAAGGGGATCAGCCCCAGCATTTT.